These 18 T cell receptor beta chains originate from one sample sequenced in a study of vaccination effects on CD4 cells after COVID-19. The protocol was immunoSEQ multiplex PCR, while the TCRdb copy is restricted to in-frame clones and leaves out a portion. The sample shows 40,000 to 50,000 clones, roughly 75% of them seen only once. These receptors' antigens are unknown. Viral peptide pool expansion of antigen-specific CD4+ T cells preceded sequencing in the ViraFEST assay. Subsequent to a culture period of less than twelve days, CD4+ T cells were isolated. This individual tested PCR-positive for SARS-CoV-2 infection between March and December 2020. The sequences come from CD4+ T cells from PBMCs cultured with a peptide pool, collected before COVID-19 vaccination. The origin of the receptors is a human donor who had a prior SARS-CoV-2 infection.

The genes are TRBV5-6 and TRBJ2-7; D is undetermined. V lost 4 bases and J lost 3, with 5 bases in between. The CDR3 totals 11 residues. Germline lookup yields CDR1 SGHDT and CDR2 YYEEEE. CDR3 in DNA: TGTGCCAGCAGCGCTAACTACGAGCAGTACTTC. Residues: CASSANYEQYF.

This chain joins TRBV5-1 and TRBJ2-7; 8 positions agree with TRBD1. V shed 2 bases, J shed 5 bases, and the junction held 6 bases outside the gene matches. The CDR3 covers 14 residues. The germline V gene encodes CDR1 SGHRS and CDR2 YFSETQ. The CDR3 DNA sequence: TGCGCCAGCAGCTTAGACAGGGGACAAGACGAGCAGTACTTC. As protein: CASSLDRGQDEQYF.

This rearrangement joins TRBV10-3 to TRBJ2-1, with a tentative D call TRBD2 (5 bases). This CDR3 comprises 15 residues. CDR1 is ENHRY and CDR2 is SYGVKD in the germline V gene. Trimming took off 0 bases at V and 0 bases at J, with 6 bases between the two ends. CDR3 sequence (DNA): TGTGCCATCAGTGAGTCAGGGAGCTCCTACAATGAGCAGTTCTTC. This codes for CAISESGSSYNEQFF.

This clone was counted a few times. This chain uses TRBV7-9 with TRBJ1-6; D is perhaps TRBD1 (5 bases). This CDR3 has 14 amino acids. Trimming took off 3 bases at V and 10 bases at J, with 13 bases between the two ends. Germline assignment: CDR1 SEHNR and CDR2 FQNEAQ (reference sequence). The CDR3 sequence: CASSFTAGDSPLHF. The CDR3 nucleotides are TGTGCCAGCAGCTTTACCGCGGGGGACTCACCCCTCCACTTT.

This chain joins TRBV7-2 and TRBJ2-5; D is uncertain. Germline V gene sequence: CDR1 SGHTA, CDR2 FQGNSA. There are 13 residues in the CDR3. Deletions cut 5 bases from V and 5 bases from J, with 12 bases between. The CDR3 reads CASSPESRETQYF. In DNA, the CDR3 is TGTGCCAGCAGCCCTGAGTCTAGGGAGACCCAGTACTTC.

This rearrangement joins TRBV7-2 to TRBJ1-4, with D perhaps TRBD1 (6 bases). The CDR3 spans 14 residues. Trimming shortened V by 5 bases and J by 7 bases, and 14 bases separated the two germline ends. The germline V gene encodes CDR1 SGHTA and CDR2 FQGNSA. CDR3 loop: CASSLSGTSEKLFF. CDR3 bases: TGTGCCAGCAGCCTATCCGGGACAAGTGAAAAACTGTTTTTT.

The rearrangement links TRBV7-2 to TRBJ2-2; no firm D call. There are 12 residues in the CDR3. V was clipped by 3 bases and J by 5 bases, with 4 bases between them. Germline V lookup: CDR1 SGHTA, CDR2 FQGNSA. The CDR3 here is CASSFFTGELFF. The CDR3 region has the DNA TGTGCCAGCAGCTTCTTTACCGGGGAGCTGTTTTTT. The full variable domain, its missing parts supplied by reference TRBV7-2 and TRBJ2-2, is GAGVSQSPSNKVTEKGKDVELRCDPISGHTALYWYRQSLGQGLEFLIYFQGNSAPDKSGLPSDRFSAERTGGSVSTLTIQRTQQEDSAVYLCASSFFTGELFFGEGSRLTVL.

CDR3 sequence reads: CASSRYQGDTEAFF. As DNA, the CDR3 is TGTGCCAGCAGTAGATACCAGGGAGACACTGAAGCTTTCTTT. The V and J genes are TRBV2 and TRBJ1-1, with a weak D call TRBD1 (5 bases). The germline V gene encodes CDR1 SNHLY and CDR2 FYNNEI. The V gene lost 5 bases and the J gene lost 3 bases, with 13 bases spanning the gap. This CDR3 is 14 amino acids long.

The chain recombines TRBV12-5 with TRBJ2-5; possibly TRBD1 for D (6 bases). CDR1 LGHNT and CDR2 FRNRAP come from the germline V gene. The CDR3 spans 14 residues. The V end was cut by 4 bases, the J end by 1 base, with 10 bases between. The chain's CDR3 is CASGSVDSQETQYF. As DNA, the CDR3 is TGTGCTAGTGGTTCCGTGGACAGCCAAGAGACCCAGTACTTC.

The J gene is TRBJ2-7, the V gene TRBV1. TRBV1 is a documented pseudogene. This CDR3 has 12 amino acids. CDR3 residues: CTSSQGPGEQYF. CDR3 nucleotide sequence: TGCACCAGCAGCCAAGGGCCCGGCGAGCAGTACTTC.

In its sample, this clone was seen a few times. V is TRBV1 and J is TRBJ2-3; no check of the table's D call, TRBD1, against the DNA was made. TRBV1 has pseudogene status. This CDR3 has 16 amino acids. This CDR3 is CTSSQDVRGSTDTQYF. The CDR3 DNA sequence: TGCACCAGCAGCCAAGATGTTAGGGGGAGCACAGATACGCAGTATTTT.

Concerning this clone itself: Because it lacks the conserved phenylalanine or tryptophan at the end, this CDR3 is likely a read error. The DNA is left out, because the CDR3 cannot be placed on it with certainty; the CDR3 is given as TCRdb lists it. The chain has TRBV3-1 (or the pseudogene TRBV3-2) and TRBJ2-3; the table's D gene call, TRBD2, was not cross checked with the DNA. Germline values: CDR1 LGHDT, CDR2 YNNKEL (reference sequence). A total of 13 residues make up the CDR3, ends included. CDR3 sequence: CASSLYPTSGRIL.

The sample holds a few counts of this clone. This chain uses TRBV5-1 with TRBJ1-1, with no clear D. The germline V gene has CDR1 SGHRS and CDR2 YFSETQ. Deletions cut 2 bases from V and 1 base from J, with 6 bases between. This CDR3 region has 13 residues. This CDR3 is CASSFDGNTEAFF. CDR3 in DNA: TGCGCCAGCAGCTTCGACGGGAACACTGAAGCTTTCTTT.

The chain combines TRBV7-3 with TRBJ2-5; TRBD2 aligns across 8 bases. The junction had 3 bases not matched to a gene; V was cut back by 5 bases and J by 4 bases. Germline CDR1 and CDR2: SGHTA and FQGTGA. This CDR3 spans 13 amino acids. As DNA, the CDR3 is TGTGCCAGCAGCCCAGCGGGAGTAGAGACCCAGTACTTC. It translates to CASSPAGVETQYF.

The chain combines TRBV7-8 with TRBJ2-7; D might be TRBD1 (6 bases). The V and J ends lost 1 base and 3 bases respectively, with 10 bases between them. The CDR3 totals 14 residues. From germline, CDR1 is SGHVS and CDR2 FQNEAQ. This chain's CDR3 is CASSLDRAGYEQYF. The CDR3 bases are TGTGCCAGCAGCTTAGACAGGGCCGGCTACGAGCAGTACTTC. Supplemented by reference TRBV7-8 and TRBJ2-7, the full variable domain reads GAGVSQSPRYKVAKRGQDVALRCDPISGHVSLFWYQQALGQGPEFLTYFQNEAQLDKSGLPSDRFFAERPEGSVSTLKIQRTQQEDSAVYLCASSLDRAGYEQYFGPGTRLTVT.

This clone has just a few counts. The CDR3 here is CASSGGLAGRYNEQFF. The DNA for the CDR3 is TGCGCCAGCAGCGGAGGACTAGCGGGGCGCTACAATGAGCAGTTCTTC. The chain combines TRBV5-1 with TRBJ2-1, with 12 bases lining up with TRBD2. Germline V gives CDR1 SGHRS, CDR2 YFSETQ. J gave up 3 bases and V 4 bases, and 5 bases lay outside the gene matches. CDR3 length: 16 amino acids.

The rearrangement uses TRBV6-2 or TRBV6-3 and TRBJ2-2; 10 nucleotides match TRBD1. Looked up from germline, CDR1 is MNHEY and CDR2 is SVGEGT. The trim removed 6 bases at V and 5 bases at J, leaving 3 bases unmatched. This CDR3 comprises 14 residues. In nucleotides, the CDR3 is TGTGCCAGCAGCTGGACAGGGGGGACCGGGGAGCTGTTTTTT. Amino acids: CASSWTGGTGELFF.

The V call is TRBV24-1, the J call TRBJ1-3; D not resolved. V lost 0 bases to trimming and J lost 5 bases, with 28 bases between them. The CDR3 loop spans 21 amino acids. In germline, CDR1 is KGHDR, CDR2 SFDVKD. This chain's CDR3 is CATSDLRSPGGKIISRNTIYF. As DNA, the CDR3 is TGTGCCACCAGTGATTTGAGGAGCCCGGGAGGGAAAATTATTTCAAGAAACACCATATATTTT.